This passage covers 31 T cell receptor beta chains from one sample sequenced in a study of T cell responses to AZD1222 COVID-19 vaccine (dated by TCRdb to 2020 to 2022). Libraries were made using the immunoSEQ multiplex PCR assay. Held by TCRdb, this immuneACCESS table contains in-frame sequences only and omits some clones. Under half of the omission traces to an unresolved V gene where checked; the cause of the rest is unknown. In this sample the table shows under 150,000 clones, roughly 87% of which occur a single time. 4.5% to 7% of the sample goes to the ten largest clones. The time point tag for this specimen amounts to: about 28 days (+/-7) after the second vaccine dose. This specimen consisted of peripheral blood, obtained 28 days after the second AZD1222 dose. These receptors were taken from an adult who received the AZD1222 COVID-19 vaccine.

The chain links TRBV30 to TRBJ2-1; D might be TRBD2 (6 bases). With 2 bases removed from V and 0 bases from J, the gap between germline ends came to 20 bases. CDR1 is GTSNPN and CDR2 is SVGIG in the germline V gene (reference sequence). This CDR3 region has 18 residues. CDR3 bases: TGTGCCTGGAGTCCCCATGGGGGGAGTTCTAGCTCCTACAATGAGCAGTTCTTC. This codes for CAWSPHGGSSSSYNEQFF.

The chain links TRBV7-3 to TRBJ2-1; D possibly corresponds to TRBD2 (6 bases). Germline-derived CDR1 and CDR2 are SGHTA and FQGTGA. The CDR3 is 15 amino acids. The V end was cut by 6 bases, the J end by 5 bases, with 17 bases between. The DNA for the CDR3 is TGTGCCAGCAGTCCTAAGGGTAGCGGTAACAATGAGCAGTTCTTC. It encodes CASSPKGSGNNEQFF.

The chain joins TRBV27 to TRBJ1-1, with TRBD1 matching over 8 bases. The CDR3 sequence is 14 residues long. V gave up 5 bases and J gave up 4 bases; unmatched junction bases: 6. The germline CDR1 and CDR2 sequences are MNHEY and SMNVEV (reference sequence). CDR3 loop: CASSKTGAVTEAFF. The CDR3 DNA reads TGTGCCAGCAGTAAGACAGGGGCGGTCACTGAAGCTTTCTTT.

This chain uses TRBV9 with TRBJ1-4; no clear D gene. This CDR3 has 13 amino acids. The ends were cut back, 5 bases at V and 4 bases at J, with 9 bases in the middle. The germline V gene encodes CDR1 SGDLS and CDR2 YYNGEE. The CDR3 region is CASSPPSNEKLFF. In nucleotides, the CDR3 is TGTGCCAGCAGTCCCCCAAGTAATGAAAAACTGTTTTTT. Filled out from reference TRBV9 and TRBJ1-4, the complete variable domain reads DSGVTQTPKHLITATGQRVTLRCSPRSGDLSVYWYQQSLDQGLQFLIQYYNGEERAKGNILERFSAQQFPDLHSELNLSSLELGDSALYFCASSPPSNEKLFFGSGTQLSVL.

The chain carries TRBV28 and TRBJ2-5, with a possible D match to TRBD1 (5 bases). The germline V gene has CDR1 MDHEN and CDR2 SYDVKM. The CDR3 contains 14 residues. Trimming pared 6 bases from V and 2 bases from J, leaving 13 bases between. The CDR3 loop is CASSLDRQQETQYF. The CDR3 DNA sequence: TGTGCCAGCAGCTTAGACAGACAGCAAGAGACCCAGTACTTC. The complete variable domain, with remaining parts taken from reference TRBV28 and TRBJ2-5, reads DVKVTQSSRYLVKRTGEKVFLECVQDMDHENMFWYRQDPGLGLRLIYFSYDVKMKEKGDIPEGYSVSREKKERFSLILESASTNQTSMYLCASSLDRQQETQYFGPGTRLLVL.

This clone was recorded only once. The genes are TRBV5-5 and TRBJ2-1, with a possible D match to TRBD1 (5 bases). V shed 0 bases and J shed 4 bases, with 14 bases lying between them. CDR3 length: 16 amino acids. Germline assignment: CDR1 SGHKS and CDR2 YYEKEE (reference sequence). CDR3 nucleotide sequence: TGTGCCAGCAGCTTGGTAATGGCAGGGTTATACAATGAGCAGTTCTTC. This encodes CASSLVMAGLYNEQFF.

This chain connects TRBV2 to TRBJ1-5; no clear D gene. CDR3 length equals 13 residues. Germline lookup yields CDR1 SNHLY and CDR2 FYNNEI. Trimming took 5 bases from V and 5 from J, leaving 10 bases between them. CDR3 DNA: TGTGCCAGCAGTTTTGACGGTTATCAGCCCCAGCATTTT. This gives the protein CASSFDGYQPQHF. Combining the CDR3 with reference TRBV2 and TRBJ1-5 gives the whole variable domain EPEVTQTPSHQVTQMGQEVILRCVPISNHLYFYWYRQILGQKVEFLVSFYNNEISEKSEIFDDQFSVERPDGSNFTLKIRSTKLEDSAMYFCASSFDGYQPQHFGDGTRLSIL.

The chain carries TRBV6-2 or TRBV6-3 and TRBJ1-5; D is unclear. From germline, CDR1 is MNHEY and CDR2 SVGEGT. Trimming stripped 6 bases from V and 3 bases from J, with 6 bases between. The CDR3 is 12 amino acids. The CDR3 is CASSLFNQPQHF. The CDR3 nucleotides read TGTGCCAGCAGCTTATTCAATCAGCCCCAGCATTTT.

This clone has only a few counts. This chain joins TRBV5-4 and TRBJ2-3; the D gene is possibly TRBD2 (5 bases). Trimming removed 2 bases from V and 2 bases from J, with 6 bases in between. This CDR3 comprises 13 residues. The germline V gene encodes CDR1 SGHNT and CDR2 YYREEE (reference sequence). The CDR3 sequence is CASSLAATDTQYF. The CDR3 region has the DNA TGTGCCAGCAGCTTAGCGGCCACAGATACGCAGTATTTT.

The rearrangement joins TRBV14 to TRBJ2-3; unclear D gene. V dropped 6 bases and J dropped 1 base, with 8 bases sitting between them. The CDR3 has 13 amino acids. CDR1 and CDR2 from the germline V gene are SGHDN and FVKESK. The CDR3 protein is CASRLYGTDTQYF. The CDR3 DNA follows: TGTGCCAGCAGGTTATACGGCACAGATACGCAGTATTTT. The whole variable domain, remainder taken from reference TRBV14 and TRBJ2-3, is EAGVTQFPSHSVIEKGQTVTLRCDPISGHDNLYWYRRVMGKEIKFLLHFVKESKQDESGMPNNRFLAERTGGTYSTLKVQPAELEDSGVYFCASRLYGTDTQYFGPGTRLTVL.

This clone has more than one count but fewer than ten. The rearrangement joins TRBV7-9 to TRBJ1-1; D is possibly TRBD1 (5 bases). Trimming stripped 3 bases from V and 10 bases from J, with 12 bases between. Germline values: CDR1 SEHNR, CDR2 FQNEAQ (reference sequence). This CDR3 comprises 12 residues. This CDR3 is CASSFGGEAAFF. The CDR3 DNA reads TGTGCCAGCAGCTTCGGAGGGGAGGCAGCTTTCTTT.

CDR3 sequence (DNA): TGTGCCAGCAGCCAAGTGGAAGGTGAAGCTTTCTTT. Translated: CASSQVEGEAFF. The chain recombines TRBV3-1 (or the pseudogene TRBV3-2) with TRBJ1-1; no reliable D call. V shed 1 base and J shed 7 bases, with 7 bases lying between them. Per germline, CDR1 LGHDT and CDR2 YNNKEL (reference sequence). This CDR3 has 12 amino acids.

This clone showed up just once. CDR3 sequence reads: CASALSGTGFYEQYF. The CDR3 region has the DNA TGTGCTAGTGCCTTATCTGGGACGGGATTTTACGAGCAGTACTTC. V is TRBV12-5 and J is TRBJ2-7; D could derive from TRBD1 or TRBD2 (5 bases each). Trimming took 7 bases from V and 4 from J, leaving 20 bases between them. The CDR3 consists of 15 residues. The germline V gene has CDR1 LGHNT and CDR2 FRNRAP.

The rearrangement joins TRBV28 to TRBJ1-1, with 7 bases matching TRBD1. Germline lookup yields CDR1 MDHEN and CDR2 SYDVKM. J gave up 2 bases and V 2 bases, and 2 bases lay outside the gene matches. CDR3 length: 14 residues. The DNA of the CDR3 is TGTGCCAGCAGTTTAGGGACAGCTAACACTGAAGCTTTCTTT. This translates into CASSLGTANTEAFF. Full variable domain (outside the CDR3, taken from reference TRBV28 and TRBJ1-1): DVKVTQSSRYLVKRTGEKVFLECVQDMDHENMFWYRQDPGLGLRLIYFSYDVKMKEKGDIPEGYSVSREKKERFSLILESASTNQTSMYLCASSLGTANTEAFFGQGTRLTVV.

The rearrangement links TRBV6-5 to TRBJ1-3, with D uncertain. Germline V gene data show CDR1 as MNHEY and CDR2 as SVGAGI. The CDR3 spans 13 residues. V lost 5 bases, J lost 4 bases, and 9 bases lay in between. The CDR3 spells CASSPNGGNTIYF. CDR3 bases: TGTGCCAGCAGTCCCAACGGGGGAAACACCATATATTTT.

The chain combines TRBV10-1 with TRBJ2-1; TRBD1 aligns across 7 bases. Germline CDR1 WNHNN, CDR2 SYGVQD (reference sequence). The CDR3 runs to 13 residues. After removal of 6 bases from V and 16 bases from J, the junction contained 15 bases not matched to a gene. The CDR3 nucleotides read TGCGCCAGCAGAGCAGTCCTGACAGGGAGTATATTCTTC. Amino acid sequence: CASRAVLTGSIFF.

The rearrangement uses TRBV4-1 and TRBJ1-5; D not resolved. The CDR3 loop spans 15 amino acids. The V gene lost 5 bases and the J gene lost 1 base, with 12 bases spanning the gap. Germline V gene lookup returns CDR1 MGHRA and CDR2 YSYEKL. The CDR3 DNA sequence: TGCGCCAGCAGCGTGGCCCCACGGAGCAATCAGCCCCAGCATTTT. Translation gives CASSVAPRSNQPQHF.

V is TRBV14 and J is TRBJ1-1; D gene ambiguous. V was clipped by 3 bases and J by 6 bases, with 5 bases between them. Per the germline V gene, CDR1 is SGHDN and CDR2 is FVKESK. The CDR3 spans 11 residues. The CDR3 nucleotides read TGTGCCAGCAGCCATGGGGCTGAAGCTTTCTTT. Translated, it gives CASSHGAEAFF.

This chain connects TRBV6-2 or TRBV6-3 to TRBJ1-1; a possible D gene is TRBD1 (6 bases). The germline V gene has CDR1 MNHEY and CDR2 SVGEGT. The CDR3 consists of 16 residues. V was cut by 2 bases and J by 4 bases, with 17 bases left in between. CDR3 sequence: CASSYASRGGGTEAFF. DNA for the CDR3: TGTGCCAGCAGTTACGCCAGTAGGGGGGGTGGCACTGAAGCTTTCTTT.

The CDR3 region is CASSPSGKKLFF. CDR3 DNA sequence: TGTGCCAGCAGTCCCTCCGGGAAAAAACTGTTTTTT. The chain links TRBV2 to TRBJ1-4; D call uncertain. The V gene's germline CDR1 is SNHLY and CDR2 FYNNEI. This CDR3 spans 12 amino acids. V shed 5 bases and J shed 9 bases, with 10 bases lying between them.

This rearrangement joins TRBV11-3 to TRBJ2-7; a weak D match, TRBD1 (5 bases). With 1 base removed from V and 0 bases from J, the gap between germline ends came to 7 bases. From germline, CDR1 is SGHNT and CDR2 YENEEA. CDR3 length equals 14 residues. The CDR3, as DNA: TGTGCCAGCAGCTTAGGGGGCAGCTCCTACGAGCAGTACTTC. It yields the protein CASSLGGSSYEQYF. The entire variable domain, with the rest obtained from reference TRBV11-3 and TRBJ2-7, is as follows: EAGVVQSPRYKIIEKKQPVAFWCNPISGHNTLYWYLQNLGQGPELLIRYENEEAVDDSQLPKDRFSAERLKGVDSTLKIQPAELGDSAVYLCASSLGGSSYEQYFGPGTRLTVT.

This clone was recorded a few times. This sequence joins TRBV9 and TRBJ2-7, with 7 nucleotides matching TRBD2. J gave up 2 bases and V 0 bases, and 8 bases lay outside the gene matches. This CDR3 is built from 16 residues. Germline loops: CDR1 SGDLS, CDR2 YYNGEE. In nucleotides, the CDR3 is TGTGCCAGCAGCGTAGAGGGAGGGGACTATCCCTACGAGCAGTACTTC. The encoded protein is CASSVEGGDYPYEQYF.

This chain connects TRBV9 to TRBJ1-2, with a weak D call TRBD1 (6 bases). The CDR3 covers 15 residues. From germline, CDR1 is SGDLS and CDR2 YYNGEE. Trimming left V 3 bases short and J 6 bases short, with 18 bases between. The CDR3 spells CASSARGHPEDGYTF. DNA for the CDR3: TGTGCCAGCAGCGCCAGGGGACACCCCGAGGATGGCTACACCTTC.

The chain carries TRBV21-1 and TRBJ1-2. TRBV21-1 is reported as a pseudogene. This CDR3 has 12 residues. In DNA form, the CDR3 reads TGTGCCAGCAGCAAAGTTTACAGGCGGGACACCTTC. Translation: CASSKVYRRDTF.

V gene TRBV5-1 combines with J gene TRBJ2-3, with TRBD1 identical over 8 bases. The germline CDR1 and CDR2 sequences are SGHRS and YFSETQ. CDR3 size: 15 residues. After removal of 2 bases from V and 5 bases from J, the junction contained 7 bases not matched to a gene. In DNA, the CDR3 is TGCGCCAGCAGCTTCTCTGGACAGGGCGGAGATACGCAGTATTTT. This codes for CASSFSGQGGDTQYF.

The J gene is TRBJ2-5, the V gene TRBV6-6, with unresolved D. Germline CDR1 MNHNY, CDR2 SVGAGI (reference sequence). CDR3 length equals 14 residues. The V gene lost 4 bases and the J gene lost 0 bases, with 9 bases spanning the gap. CDR3: CASSLSGYQETQYF. Written as DNA, the CDR3 is TGTGCCAGCAGTTTGTCCGGGTACCAAGAGACCCAGTACTTC.

Only one count was recorded for this clone. The chain links TRBV29-1 to TRBJ2-3; D is possibly TRBD2 (5 bases). Germline CDR1 and CDR2: SQVTM and ANQGSEA. There are 14 residues in the CDR3. Trimming took 1 base from V and 0 from J, leaving 8 bases between them. Here the CDR3 reads CSVEAGSSTDTQYF. The CDR3 DNA reads TGCAGCGTTGAAGCGGGATCCAGCACAGATACGCAGTATTTT.

This chain connects TRBV15 to TRBJ1-1; tentative D call: TRBD1 (5 bases). Germline V CDR1 and CDR2: LNHNV, YYDKDF (reference sequence). This CDR3 is 13 amino acids long. V was pared by 7 bases and J by 8 bases, with 17 bases between. In DNA, the CDR3 is TGTGCCACCACCCGGAGTAGGTGGGGGGAAGCTTTCTTT. Its protein product is CATTRSRWGEAFF.

The V and J genes are TRBV9 and TRBJ2-5, with TRBD2 identical over 8 bases. This CDR3 has 16 residues. V shed 5 bases and J 0 bases; nucleotides not matched to a gene: 9. Germline V gene sequence: CDR1 SGDLS, CDR2 YYNGEE. The CDR3 DNA reads TGTGCCAGCAGTTCAGCGGGGGCCGGGTACCAAGAGACCCAGTACTTC. Translated: CASSSAGAGYQETQYF.

V and J are TRBV27 and TRBJ2-1, with 12 bases that match TRBD2. The CDR3 is 18 amino acids. The junction had 22 bases not matched to a gene; V was cut back by 10 bases and J by 9 bases. In germline, CDR1 is MNHEY, CDR2 SMNVEV (reference sequence). This CDR3 reads CATAGLAGSYLRFGEQFF. As DNA, the CDR3 is TGTGCCACCGCGGGACTAGCGGGTTCCTATCTGAGATTCGGTGAGCAGTTCTTC.

This clone turned up a few times. The CDR3 nucleotides are TGTGCCAGCACCCCCGGGACTAGCGGTCCCTACGAGCAGTACTTC. As protein: CASTPGTSGPYEQYF. This chain links TRBV5-4 with TRBJ2-7; TRBD2 matches 11 bases. The ends lost 6 bases at V and 2 bases at J; junction bases unmatched: 7. This CDR3 contains 15 residues. Germline V lookup: CDR1 SGHNT, CDR2 YYREEE (reference sequence).